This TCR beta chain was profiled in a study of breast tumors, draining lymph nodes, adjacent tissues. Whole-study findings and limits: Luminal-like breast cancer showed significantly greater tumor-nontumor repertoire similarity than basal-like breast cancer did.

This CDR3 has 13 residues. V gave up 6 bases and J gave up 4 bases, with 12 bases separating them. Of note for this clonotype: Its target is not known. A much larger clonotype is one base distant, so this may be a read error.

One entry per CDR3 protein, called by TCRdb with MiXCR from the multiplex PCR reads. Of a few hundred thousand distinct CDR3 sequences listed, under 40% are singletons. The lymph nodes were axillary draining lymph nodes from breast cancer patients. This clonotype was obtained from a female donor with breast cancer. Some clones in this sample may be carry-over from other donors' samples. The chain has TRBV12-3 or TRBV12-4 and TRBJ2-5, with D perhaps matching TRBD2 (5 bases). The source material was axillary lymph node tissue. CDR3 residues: CASRFVRGETQYF. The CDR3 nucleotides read TGTGCCAGCAGGTTCGTTCGGGGAGAGACCCAGTACTTC.